Sequencing of this TCR beta chain was carried out in a study of blood T cell repertoires in COVID-19. V lost 6 bases to trimming and J lost 9 bases; unmatched junction nucleotides: 9. CDR3 length: 15 amino acids. The germline CDR1 and CDR2 sequences are SGHDN and FVKESK. Produced via immunoSEQ multiplex PCR; TCRdb's table is partial and in-frame only. The sample includes 270,000 or so clones, roughly four fifths of them seen just once. The rearrangement joins TRBV14 to TRBJ2-1; 12 nucleotides line up with TRBD2. The receptor was derived from a woman aged 45-60 years who had recovered from COVID-19. The sequencing sample was made of peripheral blood. The CDR3 spells CASRRSSGRATEQFF. The DNA for the CDR3 is TGTGCCAGCAGGCGATCTAGCGGGAGGGCCACTGAGCAGTTCTTC.